These T cell receptor beta chains were read from a single sample in a study of control samples from healthy donors and cancer patients. Here immunoSEQ multiplex PCR was the method, and the copy in TCRdb shows in-frame clones only, minus some. The sample lists 50,000 or so clones; roughly 86% were seen once. Sequencing was performed on blood. Every receptor here comes from a man between 45 and 60 years old in good health. Each CDR3 is given with its conserved first and last residue. Fields, in order: J gene, D gene, V gene, CDR3 protein. D genes are given only for firm matches.

>TRBJ2-1|.|TRBV28
CASSLKSYYEQFF
>TRBJ1-2|.|TRBV18
CASSVTVQDGYTF
>TRBJ2-1|TRBD2|TRBV28
CASKLWASGDYNEQFF
>TRBJ1-4|.|TRBV6-5
CASSYSGVSEKLFF
>TRBJ1-2|.|TRBV6-5
CASSQDRFYTF
>TRBJ2-2|.|TRBV7-8
CASSLRTDRTAGELFF
>TRBJ2-7|TRBD2|TRBV10-3
CAIRPGTSGSTTQYF
>TRBJ2-5|.|TRBV12-3/TRBV12-4
CASSWVAGETQYF
>TRBJ1-5|.|TRBV27
CASRRGWNQPQHF
>TRBJ2-7|.|TRBV11-2
CASRAPGYRMGEQYF
>TRBJ1-2|.|TRBV3-1/TRBV3-2
CASSPLATVQSGYTF
>TRBJ2-3|TRBD1|TRBV10-3
CAIGDGTGGVSDTQYF
>TRBJ1-1|.|TRBV27
CASSLKGPNTEAFF
>TRBJ2-1|.|TRBV7-9
CASSQNEQFF
>TRBJ1-2|.|TRBV14
CASSQLGNQNYGYTF
>TRBJ2-1|.|TRBV6-2/TRBV6-3
CASSYSSRDLVRSSYNEQFF
>TRBJ1-2|TRBD1|TRBV7-9
CASSPRTGKYTF
>TRBJ2-1|.|TRBV7-6
CASSLGVGFYNEQFF
>TRBJ2-7|.|TRBV15
CATSRDLGDPYEQYF
>TRBJ2-1|TRBD2|TRBV24-1
CATSDLGLATSNEQFF
>TRBJ1-5|.|TRBV5-5
CASSFSQAGQPQHF
>TRBJ1-1|.|TRBV4-3
CASSHLGEAFF
>TRBJ2-7|.|TRBV28
CASSFGPTYEQYF
>TRBJ2-7|TRBD2|TRBV25-1
CASSLSGTRAYEQYF
>TRBJ1-3|.|TRBV6-5
CASSKRSSGNTIYF
>TRBJ1-4|TRBD1|TRBV6-2/TRBV6-3
CASSDGQDLFEKLFF